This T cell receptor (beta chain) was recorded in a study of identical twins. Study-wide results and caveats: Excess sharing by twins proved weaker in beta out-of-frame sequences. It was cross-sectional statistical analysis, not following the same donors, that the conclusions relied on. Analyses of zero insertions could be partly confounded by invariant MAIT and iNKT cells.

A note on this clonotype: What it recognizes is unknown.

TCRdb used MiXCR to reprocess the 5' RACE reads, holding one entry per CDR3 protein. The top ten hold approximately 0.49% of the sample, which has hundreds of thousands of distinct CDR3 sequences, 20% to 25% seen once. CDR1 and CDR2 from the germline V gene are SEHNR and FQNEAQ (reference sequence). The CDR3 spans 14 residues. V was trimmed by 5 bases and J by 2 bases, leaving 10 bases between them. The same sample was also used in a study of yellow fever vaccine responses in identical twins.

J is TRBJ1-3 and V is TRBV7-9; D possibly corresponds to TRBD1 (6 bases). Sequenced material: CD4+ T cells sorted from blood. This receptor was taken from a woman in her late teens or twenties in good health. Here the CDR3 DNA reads TGTGCCAGCAGCCCCCGGGACACTGGAAACACCATATATTTT. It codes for CASSPRDTGNTIYF.